This TCR beta chain is from a study of response to subunit inactivated influenza vaccine (dated by TCRdb to between 2017 and 2018). With regard to the full study: The study used deep quantitative T cell receptor repertoire profiling to track responses to a trivalent subunit inactivated influenza vaccine.

Results and caveats for the whole study, not just this receptor: According to the authors, only a limited number of new T cells may be recruited by each seasonal influenza vaccination.

Library construction relied on RT-PCR. The instrument was an Illumina HiSeq 2500. TCRdb reran the public reads through fastp at Q25 and MiXCR, keeping productive beta chains. Records with the same CDR3 protein are collapsed into one entry carrying the most frequent genes and DNA. The sample yields over 400,000 distinct CDR3 sequences; 10% to 15% were counted once. The ten biggest clones cover around 12% of the sample. The sample's time point label, decoded: 40 to 45 days after influenza vaccine administration. Per the germline V gene (reference sequence), MNHEY is the CDR1 and SMNVEV is the CDR2. The cysteine opens and the phenylalanine closes a CDR3 of 13 amino acids. The CDR3 DNA has 39 bases and is translated from base 1. V loses 6 bases of germline sequence and J loses 8 bases, and the interval between the two ends is 13 bases. This clonotype was counted between two and nine times. It has no known antigen specificity. The input lacks base qualities; no much larger clone sits a single base away.

Specimen: PBMCs from blood, collected roughly 6 weeks after vaccination. This TCR derives from a man aged 50 to 59 who received an inactivated influenza vaccine. Donor details come from another sample of the same person, matched by shared clones. The rearranged chain carries TRBV27 and TRBJ1-4; there is no confident call for the D gene. The CDR3 amino acid sequence is: CASSLRGGEKLFF. The sequenced DNA: TGTGCCAGCAGCCTCCGGGGAGGCGAAAAACTGTTTTTT.